The T cell receptor beta chain under discussion was sequenced for a study of cytomegalovirus exposure and HLA in healthy donors. With 60 Vbeta and 13 Jbeta primers, the PCR was carried out. Sequenced by immunoSEQ multiplex PCR; TCRdb stores in-frame clones only, minus some. This table holds some 120,000 clones, approximately 77% found once. Note on this clone: Its specificity is unknown.

The CDR3 sequence is 16 residues long. Trimming left V 0 bases short and J 5 bases short, with 14 bases between. Per the germline V gene, CDR1 is LGHNA and CDR2 is YNFKEQ. Findings and caveats of the study: Exclusion applied to some V segments, including TRBV6-2 and TRBV6-3, as they were indistinguishable. A reported reduction in N-insertions relative to the roughly 610-donor mean was seen in an Asian-associated ancestry cluster in a later analysis. Later analysis associated a missense DCLRE1C variant with TCR beta V- and J-gene trimming.

Material: PBMCs. The chain recombines TRBV4-2 with TRBJ2-1, with TRBD2 as a possible D gene (6 bases). The sequence came from a man younger than 35 in good health and CMV-seronegative. This CDR3 reads CASSQDALALNNEQFF. The CDR3 region has the DNA TGTGCCAGCAGCCAAGACGCCCTAGCGCTAAACAATGAGCAGTTCTTC.